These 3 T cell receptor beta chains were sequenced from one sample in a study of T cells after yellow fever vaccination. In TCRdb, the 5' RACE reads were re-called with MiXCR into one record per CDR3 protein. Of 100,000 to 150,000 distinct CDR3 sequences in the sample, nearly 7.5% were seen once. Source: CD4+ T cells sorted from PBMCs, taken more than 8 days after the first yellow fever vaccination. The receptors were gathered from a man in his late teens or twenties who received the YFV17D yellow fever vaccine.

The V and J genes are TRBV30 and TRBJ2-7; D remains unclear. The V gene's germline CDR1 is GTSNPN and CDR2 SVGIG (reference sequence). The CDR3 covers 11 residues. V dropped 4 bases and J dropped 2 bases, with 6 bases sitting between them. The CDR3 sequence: CAWTTAYEQYF. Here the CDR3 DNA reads TGTGCCTGGACGACGGCCTACGAGCAGTACTTC. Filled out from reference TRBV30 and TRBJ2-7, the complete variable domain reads SQTIHQWPATLVQPVGSPLSLECTVEGTSNPNLYWYRQAAGRGLQLLFYSVGIGQISSEVPQNLSASRPQDRQFILSSKKLLLSDSGFYLCAWTTAYEQYFGPGTRLTVT.

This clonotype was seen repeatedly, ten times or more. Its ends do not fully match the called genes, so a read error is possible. In DNA, the CDR3 is TGTGCCAGCAGCCTAGCGGCAATCCAGGAGACCCAGTACTTC. It is translated as CASSLAAIQETQYF. V is TRBV7-2 and J is TRBJ2-5, with 7 bases lining up with TRBD2. This CDR3 is 14 amino acids long. CDR1 is SGHTA and CDR2 is FQGNSA in the germline V gene.

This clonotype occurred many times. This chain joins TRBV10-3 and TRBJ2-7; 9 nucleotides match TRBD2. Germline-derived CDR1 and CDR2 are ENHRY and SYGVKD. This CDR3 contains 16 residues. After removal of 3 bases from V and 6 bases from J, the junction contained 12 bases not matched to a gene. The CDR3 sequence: CAISEGLAGPLGEQYF. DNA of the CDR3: TGTGCCATCAGTGAAGGGCTAGCGGGACCACTAGGCGAGCAGTACTTC.